These 21 T cell receptor beta chains share one sample of origin, sequenced in a study of spatial heterogeneity in lung cancer. A single record per CDR3 protein comes from TCRdb applying MiXCR to the 5' RACE reads. Here the sample spans around 75,000 distinct CDR3 sequences, about an eighth being singletons. Stated time point: sample taken at primary tumor resection. Researchers sequenced whole RNA taken from tumor, nontumor lung or frozen PBMC without sorting. The sequenced sample was PBMCs, obtained at surgery. All receptors come from a male donor with early-stage non-small cell lung cancer.

This clonotype was detected only a few times. The rearrangement joins TRBV6-4 to TRBJ2-3; no reliable D call. From germline, CDR1 is MRHNA and CDR2 SNTAGT. V was cut by 2 bases and J by 4 bases, with 10 bases left in between. This CDR3 has 14 residues. CDR3 DNA sequence: TGTGCCAGCAGTGACGGTAGGGATCCAGATACGCAGTATTTT. It is translated as CASSDGRDPDTQYF.

This clonotype was recorded many times. This rearrangement joins TRBV7-2 to TRBJ1-2; 7 bases agree with TRBD1. The germline gives CDR1 SGHTA, CDR2 FQGNSA. The CDR3 is made up of 14 amino acids. V trimming: 2 bases; J trimming: 4 bases; junction bases outside the gene matches: 4. For the CDR3, the DNA is TGTGCCAGCAGCTTATTAGGGGGCGGCTATGGCTACACCTTC. Translation gives CASSLLGGGYGYTF.

This clonotype was picked up many times. The chain has TRBV6-6 and TRBJ1-1; D may be TRBD1 (6 bases). CDR1 is MNHNY and CDR2 is SVGAGI in the germline V gene (reference sequence). This CDR3 is built from 12 residues. With 5 bases removed from V and 9 bases from J, the gap between germline ends came to 13 bases. The CDR3 is CASSPQGRKAFF. Here the CDR3 DNA reads TGTGCCAGCAGTCCACAGGGTAGAAAAGCTTTCTTT.

This clonotype showed up just a few times. V and J are TRBV14 and TRBJ2-7; 7 positions match TRBD1. J gave up 4 bases and V 8 bases, and 11 bases lay outside the gene matches. The CDR3 extends over 14 amino acids. The germline gives CDR1 SGHDN, CDR2 FVKESK. The CDR3 sequence: CASGQAPFFYEQYF. The DNA for the CDR3 is TGTGCCAGCGGACAGGCCCCCTTCTTTTACGAGCAGTACTTC.

The V gene is TRBV7-6, the J gene TRBJ2-6; 8 positions match TRBD2. CDR3 length: 14 amino acids. Trimming at V came to 4 bases and at J to 10 bases, leaving 6 bases not matched to a gene. Germline assignment: CDR1 SGHVS and CDR2 FNYEAQ. CDR3: CASSSPPGGNVLTF. In DNA form, the CDR3 reads TGTGCCAGCAGCTCCCCCCCGGGGGGGAACGTCCTGACTTTC. Looking up the rest from reference TRBV7-6 and TRBJ2-6 gives the full variable domain: GAGVSQSPRYKVTKRGQDVALRCDPISGHVSLYWYRQALGQGPEFLTYFNYEAQQDKSGLPNDRFSAERPEGSISTLTIQRTEQRDSAMYRCASSSPPGGNVLTFGAGSRLTVL.

This clonotype has only a few counts. The J gene is TRBJ2-3, the V gene TRBV6-2 or TRBV6-3; TRBD2 aligns across 9 bases. Germline trimming cut 0 bases from V and 6 bases from J; bases unmatched to any gene: 10. The CDR3 is 17 residues long. Germline lookup yields CDR1 MNHEY and CDR2 SVGEGT. The CDR3 sequence is CASSYSGRGLASDTQYF. The CDR3 DNA follows: TGTGCCAGCAGTTACTCGGGAAGGGGACTAGCTTCTGATACGCAGTATTTT.

There are many counts of this clonotype. V gene TRBV27 combines with J gene TRBJ2-1; possible D gene TRBD1, 5 bases. CDR3 length: 15 amino acids. The germline CDR1 and CDR2 sequences are MNHEY and SMNVEV (reference sequence). The V and J ends lost 2 bases and 7 bases respectively, with 15 bases between them. The CDR3 DNA reads as TGTGCCAGCAGTTTAGAGGTAATAGGGGATAATGAGCAGTTCTTC. This codes for CASSLEVIGDNEQFF.

The chain employs TRBV18 and TRBJ1-1; 10 nucleotides line up with TRBD1. Per the germline V gene, CDR1 is KGHSH and CDR2 is LQKENI. J was trimmed by 2 bases and V by 0 bases; bases with no gene match: 6. The CDR3 loop spans 17 amino acids. The CDR3 spells CASSPPETGGFNTEAFF. The CDR3 region has the DNA TGTGCCAGCTCACCACCGGAGACAGGGGGCTTTAACACTGAAGCTTTCTTT.

This clonotype appeared many times. V gene TRBV5-5 combines with J gene TRBJ1-2, with D perhaps TRBD1 (6 bases). With 4 bases removed from V and 4 bases from J, the gap between germline ends came to 11 bases. CDR1 and CDR2 from the germline V gene are SGHKS and YYEKEE (reference sequence). The CDR3 has 13 residues. The CDR3 DNA sequence: TGTGCCAGCAGCATGGACAGTACCTATGGCTACACCTTC. This encodes CASSMDSTYGYTF.

The rearrangement joins TRBV12-3 or TRBV12-4 to TRBJ2-1; 14 nucleotides align to TRBD2. The CDR3 has 18 amino acids. V trimming: 5 bases; J trimming: 6 bases; junction bases outside the gene matches: 12. CDR3 amino acids: CASSMTPRGTSGSNEQFF. CDR3 nucleotide sequence: TGTGCCAGCAGTATGACCCCACGGGGGACTAGCGGGAGCAATGAGCAGTTCTTC.

The rearrangement uses TRBV24-1 and TRBJ2-1; tentative D call: TRBD2 (5 bases). The germline V gene has CDR1 KGHDR and CDR2 SFDVKD. This CDR3 is 14 amino acids long. V was pared by 3 bases and J by 6 bases, with 11 bases between. The CDR3 sequence: CATSDGRAPNEQFF. In DNA form, the CDR3 reads TGTGCCACCAGTGATGGGAGAGCTCCCAATGAGCAGTTCTTC.

In this sample, this clonotype turned up a few times. The rearrangement joins TRBV6-5 to TRBJ2-1; TRBD2 matches 8 bases. V shed 2 bases, J shed 7 bases, and the junction held 7 bases outside the gene matches. CDR3 length: 15 amino acids. Germline-derived CDR1 and CDR2 are MNHEY and SVGAGI. In nucleotides, the CDR3 is TGTGCCAGCAGTTACCTTGGACTAGCCTTAAATGAGCAGTTCTTC. It specifies CASSYLGLALNEQFF.

This clonotype was seen repeatedly, ten times or more. The CDR3 sequence is CASRISGTSYNEQFF. The CDR3 DNA follows: TGTGCCAGTCGCATCTCCGGGACCTCCTACAATGAGCAGTTCTTC. The gene calls are TRBV19 and TRBJ2-1; tentatively, D is TRBD1 or TRBD2 (5 bases each). Deletions cut 8 bases from V and 0 bases from J, with 14 bases between. Germline CDR1 is LNHDA and CDR2 is SQIVND (reference sequence). The CDR3 loop spans 15 amino acids.

The V and J genes are TRBV20-1 and TRBJ2-7; no clear D gene. V was pared by 1 base and J by 2 bases, with 15 bases between. Germline V gene data show CDR1 as DFQATT and CDR2 as SNEGSKA (reference sequence). This CDR3 is 15 amino acids long. This CDR3 reads CSARVQKVTTYEQYF. CDR3 DNA sequence: TGCAGTGCTAGAGTTCAAAAGGTAACGACCTACGAGCAGTACTTC.

The V call is TRBV7-2, the J call TRBJ2-3; 12 bases align to TRBD2. With 5 bases clipped from V and 4 bases from J, the junction kept 13 bases outside the gene matches. CDR3 length equals 18 residues. In germline, CDR1 is SGHTA, CDR2 FQGNSA. The CDR3 is CASSAVGATSGGPDTQYF. The DNA for the CDR3 is TGTGCCAGCAGCGCAGTTGGGGCGACTAGCGGGGGCCCAGATACGCAGTATTTT.

This clonotype has more than one count but fewer than ten. This rearrangement joins TRBV3-1 to TRBJ2-2; 8 nucleotides agree with TRBD2. Germline V lookup: CDR1 LGHDT, CDR2 YNNKEL (reference sequence). The CDR3 sequence is 16 residues long. The V and J ends lost 1 base and 3 bases, in that order; junction bases with no gene match: 4. Here the CDR3 reads CASSQGLAQHTGELFF. Written as DNA, the CDR3 is TGTGCCAGCAGCCAAGGACTAGCGCAACACACCGGGGAGCTGTTTTTT.

The V and J genes are TRBV4-1 and TRBJ2-7; the D gene is possibly TRBD1 (5 bases). Per the germline V gene, CDR1 is MGHRA and CDR2 is YSYEKL. This CDR3 is built from 13 residues. Trimming stripped 5 bases from V and 3 bases from J, with 11 bases between. The CDR3 DNA is TGCGCCAGCAGCAAAGGGGATCTCTACGAGCAGTACTTC. The encoded protein is CASSKGDLYEQYF.

The V and J genes are TRBV12-3 or TRBV12-4 and TRBJ1-1; TRBD1 might be the D (6 bases). CDR3 length: 14 residues. V lost 9 bases, J lost 3 bases, and 17 bases lay in between. As DNA, the CDR3 is TGTGCCAGTGGAACAGGGTCAGGGTACACTGAAGCTTTCTTT. This translates into CASGTGSGYTEAFF.

The chain has TRBV19 and TRBJ2-2; D remains ambiguous. Looked up from germline, CDR1 is LNHDA and CDR2 is SQIVND (reference sequence). V was trimmed by 2 bases and J by 6 bases, leaving 16 bases between them. The CDR3 is made up of 16 amino acids. The CDR3 DNA is TGTGCCAGTAGTATAAACAGCAACTCTCTGCCCGGGGAGCTGTTTTTT. This codes for CASSINSNSLPGELFF.

This clonotype was counted only a few times. V is TRBV5-1 and J is TRBJ1-2, with D unresolved. Germline CDR1 is SGHRS and CDR2 is YFSETQ. The CDR3 is 17 amino acids. With 0 bases removed from V and 4 bases from J, the gap between germline ends came to 19 bases. The CDR3 protein is CASSLGAQIPTGYGYTF. For the CDR3, the DNA is TGCGCCAGCAGCTTGGGGGCCCAGATTCCGACCGGCTATGGCTACACCTTC.

The sample holds many counts of this clonotype. The chain combines TRBV10-3 with TRBJ2-7; 11 bases align to TRBD2. This CDR3 is 15 amino acids long. V lost 7 bases, J lost 4 bases, and 9 bases stayed unmatched. Per germline, CDR1 ENHRY and CDR2 SYGVKD. DNA of the CDR3: TGTGCCATCATGGAAACTAGCGGGAGAAGTTACGAGCAGTACTTC. It codes for CAIMETSGRSYEQYF.